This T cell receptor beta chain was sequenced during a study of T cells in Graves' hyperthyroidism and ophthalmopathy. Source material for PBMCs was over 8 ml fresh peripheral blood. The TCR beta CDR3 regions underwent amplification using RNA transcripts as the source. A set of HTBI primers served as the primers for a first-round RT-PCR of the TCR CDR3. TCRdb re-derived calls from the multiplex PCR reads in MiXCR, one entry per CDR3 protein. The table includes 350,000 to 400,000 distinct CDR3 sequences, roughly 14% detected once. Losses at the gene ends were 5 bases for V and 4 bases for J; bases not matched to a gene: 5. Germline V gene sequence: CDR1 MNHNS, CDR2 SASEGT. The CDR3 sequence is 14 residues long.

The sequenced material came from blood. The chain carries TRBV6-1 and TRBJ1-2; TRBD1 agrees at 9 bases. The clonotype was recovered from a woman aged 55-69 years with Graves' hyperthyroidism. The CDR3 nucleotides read TGTGCCAGCAGTAGGGACAGGGTTAGCTATGGCTACACCTTC. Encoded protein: CASSRDRVSYGYTF.